The TCR beta chain described here comes from a study of cytomegalovirus exposure and HLA in healthy donors. Study conclusions and caveats: Researchers reported that a few CMV-associated chains were confirmed in vitro as CMV antigen-specific.

Worth noting for this clone: Its antigen remains unknown.

In the PCR, 60 Vbeta and 13 Jbeta primers were used. Method: immunoSEQ multiplex PCR; TCRdb's copy keeps in-frame clones and lacks some. The table shows roughly 150,000 clones, with roughly 75% occurring only once. The TCR originated in a man aged 18 to 30 in good health and CMV-seropositive. The sample was PBMCs.

CDR3 region: CASSDAWNEQFF. CDR3 bases: TGTGCCAGCAGTGACGCGTGGAATGAGCAGTTCTTC. The chain is built from TRBV6-1 and TRBJ2-1; D gene unclear. V gave up 3 bases and J gave up 7 bases, with 7 bases separating them. This CDR3 has 12 amino acids. Germline CDR1 MNHNS, CDR2 SASEGT.